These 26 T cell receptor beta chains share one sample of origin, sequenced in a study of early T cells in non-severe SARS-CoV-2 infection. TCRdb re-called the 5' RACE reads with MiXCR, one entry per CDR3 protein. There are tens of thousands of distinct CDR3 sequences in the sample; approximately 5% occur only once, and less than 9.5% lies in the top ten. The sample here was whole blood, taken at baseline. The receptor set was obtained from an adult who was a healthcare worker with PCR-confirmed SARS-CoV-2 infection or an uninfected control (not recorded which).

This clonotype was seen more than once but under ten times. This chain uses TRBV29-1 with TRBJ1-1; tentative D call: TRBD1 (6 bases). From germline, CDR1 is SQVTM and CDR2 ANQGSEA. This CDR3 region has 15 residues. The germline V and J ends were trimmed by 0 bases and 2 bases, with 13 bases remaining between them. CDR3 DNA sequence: TGCAGCGTTGAAGATCAGGGACACCGAAACACTGAAGCTTTCTTT. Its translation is CSVEDQGHRNTEAFF.

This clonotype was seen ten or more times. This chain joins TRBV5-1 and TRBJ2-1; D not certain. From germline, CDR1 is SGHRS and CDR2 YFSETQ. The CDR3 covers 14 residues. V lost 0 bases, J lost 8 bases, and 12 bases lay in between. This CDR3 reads CASSLAMGKDEQFF. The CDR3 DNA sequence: TGCGCCAGCAGCTTGGCCATGGGTAAGGATGAGCAGTTCTTC.

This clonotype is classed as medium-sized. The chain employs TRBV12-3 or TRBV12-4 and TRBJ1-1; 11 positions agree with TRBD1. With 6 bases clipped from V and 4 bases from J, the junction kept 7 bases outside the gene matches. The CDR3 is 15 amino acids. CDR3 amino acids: CASSRPGQGATEAFF. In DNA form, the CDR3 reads TGTGCCAGCAGCCGTCCAGGACAGGGGGCCACTGAAGCTTTCTTT.

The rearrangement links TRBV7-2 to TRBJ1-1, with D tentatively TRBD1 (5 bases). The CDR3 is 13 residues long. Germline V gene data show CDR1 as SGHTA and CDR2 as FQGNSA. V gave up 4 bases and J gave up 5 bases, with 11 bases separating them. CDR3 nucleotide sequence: TGTGCCAGCAGCTCGGGACTAAGGACTGAAGCTTTCTTT. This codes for CASSSGLRTEAFF.

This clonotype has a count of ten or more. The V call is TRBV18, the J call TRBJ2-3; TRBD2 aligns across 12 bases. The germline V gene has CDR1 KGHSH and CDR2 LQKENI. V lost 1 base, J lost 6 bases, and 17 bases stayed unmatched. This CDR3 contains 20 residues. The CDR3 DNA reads TGTGCCAGCTCACCACTCGGACTAGCGGGACCCAACATTCAGGGGGATACGCAGTATTTT. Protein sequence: CASSPLGLAGPNIQGDTQYF.

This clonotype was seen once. The CDR3 DNA sequence: TGTGCCAGCAGTTCCTCTACAGGGAACACTGAAGCTTTCTTT. Translating gives CASSSSTGNTEAFF. The rearrangement joins TRBV6-5 to TRBJ1-1, with D maybe TRBD1 (5 bases). Trimming left V 4 bases short and J 1 base short, with 10 bases between. Germline CDR1 is MNHEY and CDR2 is SVGAGI. This CDR3 contains 14 residues.

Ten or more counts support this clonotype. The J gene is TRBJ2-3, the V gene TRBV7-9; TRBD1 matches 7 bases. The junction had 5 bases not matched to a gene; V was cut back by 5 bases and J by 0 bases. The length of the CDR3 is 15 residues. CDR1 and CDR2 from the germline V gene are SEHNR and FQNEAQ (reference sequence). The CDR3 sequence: CASSHHRGSTDTQYF. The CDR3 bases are TGTGCCAGCAGCCATCACAGGGGAAGCACAGATACGCAGTATTTT.

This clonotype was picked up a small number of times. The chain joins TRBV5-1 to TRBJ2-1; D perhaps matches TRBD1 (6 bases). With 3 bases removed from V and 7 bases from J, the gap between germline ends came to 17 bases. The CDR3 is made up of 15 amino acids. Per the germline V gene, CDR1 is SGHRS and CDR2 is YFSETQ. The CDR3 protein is CASSSTGHRQNEQFF. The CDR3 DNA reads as TGCGCCAGCAGCTCTACGGGACACCGGCAAAATGAGCAGTTCTTC.

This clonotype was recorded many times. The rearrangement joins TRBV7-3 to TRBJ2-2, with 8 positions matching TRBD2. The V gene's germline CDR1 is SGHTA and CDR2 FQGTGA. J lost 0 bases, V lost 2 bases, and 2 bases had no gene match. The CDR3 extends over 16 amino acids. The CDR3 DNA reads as TGTGCCAGCAGCTTAGCGGGGGGCCCGAACACCGGGGAGCTGTTTTTT. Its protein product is CASSLAGGPNTGELFF.

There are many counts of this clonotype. The CDR3 sequence is CASNPLGRAEAFF. The CDR3 bases are TGCGCCAGCAACCCCCTCGGAAGGGCTGAAGCTTTCTTT. The V gene is TRBV5-1, the J gene TRBJ1-1; D not resolved. The CDR3 covers 13 residues. Germline loops: CDR1 SGHRS, CDR2 YFSETQ. Trimming pared 6 bases from V and 6 bases from J, leaving 15 bases between.

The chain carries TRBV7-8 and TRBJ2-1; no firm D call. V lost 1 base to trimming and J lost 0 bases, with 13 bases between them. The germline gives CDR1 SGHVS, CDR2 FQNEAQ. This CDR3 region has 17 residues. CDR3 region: CASSLGAPPPSYNEQFF. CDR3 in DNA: TGTGCCAGCAGCTTAGGAGCTCCTCCTCCCTCCTACAATGAGCAGTTCTTC.

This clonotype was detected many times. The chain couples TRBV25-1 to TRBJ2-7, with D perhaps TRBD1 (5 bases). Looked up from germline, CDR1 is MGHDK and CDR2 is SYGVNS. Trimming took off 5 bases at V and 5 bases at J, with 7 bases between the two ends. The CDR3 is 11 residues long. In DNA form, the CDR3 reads TGTGCCAGCAGTTGGGGCGACGAGCAGTACTTC. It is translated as CASSWGDEQYF.

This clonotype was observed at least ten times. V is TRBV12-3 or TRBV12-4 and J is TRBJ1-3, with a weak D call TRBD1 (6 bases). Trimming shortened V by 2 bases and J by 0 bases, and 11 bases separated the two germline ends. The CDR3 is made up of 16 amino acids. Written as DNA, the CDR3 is TGTGCCAGCAGTTTAAGGGGGACGAGCTCTGGAAACACCATATATTTT. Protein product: CASSLRGTSSGNTIYF.

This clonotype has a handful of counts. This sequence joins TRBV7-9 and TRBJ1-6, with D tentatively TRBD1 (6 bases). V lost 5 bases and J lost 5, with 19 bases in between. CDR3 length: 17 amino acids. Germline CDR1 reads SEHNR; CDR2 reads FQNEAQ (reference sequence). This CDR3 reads CASSPWGPSPDNSPLHF. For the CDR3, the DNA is TGTGCCAGCAGCCCCTGGGGGCCCTCTCCGGATAATTCACCCCTCCACTTT.

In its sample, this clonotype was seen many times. The CDR3 nucleotides are TGCAGTGCCGGGACAGGAATGAACACTGAAGCTTTCTTT. It encodes CSAGTGMNTEAFF. The chain is built from TRBV20-1 and TRBJ1-1; the match to TRBD1 covers 8 bases. From germline, CDR1 is DFQATT and CDR2 SNEGSKA (reference sequence). Losses at the gene ends were 6 bases for V and 0 bases for J; bases not matched to a gene: 3. The CDR3 length is 13 residues.

The CDR3 here is CASTPRTGEETQYF. CDR3 bases: TGTGCCAGCACCCCTCGGACAGGCGAAGAGACCCAGTACTTC. The chain links TRBV2 to TRBJ2-5; TRBD1 agrees at 7 bases. The CDR3 has 14 residues. Germline CDR1 reads SNHLY; CDR2 reads FYNNEI. J lost 3 bases, V lost 7 bases, and 8 bases had no gene match.

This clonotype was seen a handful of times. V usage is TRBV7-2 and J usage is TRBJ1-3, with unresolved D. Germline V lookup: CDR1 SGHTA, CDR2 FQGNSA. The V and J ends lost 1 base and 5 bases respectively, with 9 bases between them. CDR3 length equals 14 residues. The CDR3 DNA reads TGTGCCAGCAGCTTAGAGAAGGGTAGAAACACCATATATTTT. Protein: CASSLEKGRNTIYF.

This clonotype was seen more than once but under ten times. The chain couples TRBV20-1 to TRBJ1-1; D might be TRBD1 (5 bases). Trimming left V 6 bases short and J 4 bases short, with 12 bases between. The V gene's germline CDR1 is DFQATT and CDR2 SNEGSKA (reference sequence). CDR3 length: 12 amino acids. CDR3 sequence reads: CSARAGSTEAFF. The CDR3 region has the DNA TGCAGTGCCAGGGCAGGAAGCACTGAAGCTTTCTTT.

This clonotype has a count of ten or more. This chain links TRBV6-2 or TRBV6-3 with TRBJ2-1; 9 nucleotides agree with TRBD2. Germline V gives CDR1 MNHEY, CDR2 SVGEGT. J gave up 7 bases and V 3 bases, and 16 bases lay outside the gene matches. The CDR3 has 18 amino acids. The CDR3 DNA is TGTGCCAGCAGTTATACCTACCGACTAGCGGAGAGTAGGAATGAGCAGTTCTTC. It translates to CASSYTYRLAESRNEQFF.

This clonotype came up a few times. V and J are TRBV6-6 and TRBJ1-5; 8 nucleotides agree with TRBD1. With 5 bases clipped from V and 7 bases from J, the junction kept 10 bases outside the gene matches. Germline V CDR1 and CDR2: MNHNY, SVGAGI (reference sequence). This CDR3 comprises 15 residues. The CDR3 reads CASSLENRGNQPQHF. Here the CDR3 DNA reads TGTGCCAGCAGTCTCGAAAACAGGGGGAACCAGCCCCAGCATTTT.

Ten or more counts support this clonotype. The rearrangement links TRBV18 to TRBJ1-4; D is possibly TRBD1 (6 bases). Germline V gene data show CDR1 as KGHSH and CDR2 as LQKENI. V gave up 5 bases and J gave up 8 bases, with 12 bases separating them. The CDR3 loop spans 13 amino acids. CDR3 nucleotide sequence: TGTGCCAGCTCAAACTACAGGGAAGAAAAACTGTTTTTT. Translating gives CASSNYREEKLFF.

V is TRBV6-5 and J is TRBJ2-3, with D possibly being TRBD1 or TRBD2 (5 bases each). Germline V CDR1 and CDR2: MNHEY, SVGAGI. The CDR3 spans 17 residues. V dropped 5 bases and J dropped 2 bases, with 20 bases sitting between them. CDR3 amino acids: CASSDARDVRLTDTQYF. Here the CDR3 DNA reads TGTGCCAGCAGTGACGCTCGGGACGTTAGACTCACAGATACGCAGTATTTT.

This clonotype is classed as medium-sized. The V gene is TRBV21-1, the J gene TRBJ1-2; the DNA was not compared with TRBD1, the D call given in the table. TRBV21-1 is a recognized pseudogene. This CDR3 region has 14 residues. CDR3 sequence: CASREAAGQYGYTF. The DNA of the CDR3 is TGTGCCAGCAGAGAGGCAGCAGGGCAATATGGCTACACCTTC.

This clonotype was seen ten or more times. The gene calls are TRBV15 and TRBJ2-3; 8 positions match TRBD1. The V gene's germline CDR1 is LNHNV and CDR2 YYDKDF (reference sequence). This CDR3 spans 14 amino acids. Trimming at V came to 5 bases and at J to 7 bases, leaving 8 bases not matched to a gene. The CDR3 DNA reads TGTGCCACCAGCGGCCCAGGGGGCAGGTATACGCAGTATTTT. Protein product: CATSGPGGRYTQYF.

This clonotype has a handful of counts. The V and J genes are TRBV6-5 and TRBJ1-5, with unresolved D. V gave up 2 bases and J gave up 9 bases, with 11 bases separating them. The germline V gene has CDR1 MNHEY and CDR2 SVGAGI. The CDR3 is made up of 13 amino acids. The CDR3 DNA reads TGTGCCAGCAGTTACACGGGGTTGGGGCCCCAGCATTTT. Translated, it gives CASSYTGLGPQHF.

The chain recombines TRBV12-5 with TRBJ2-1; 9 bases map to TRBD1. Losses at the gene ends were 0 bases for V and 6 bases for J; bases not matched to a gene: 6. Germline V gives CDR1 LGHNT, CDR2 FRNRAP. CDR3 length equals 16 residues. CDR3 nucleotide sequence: TGTGCTAGTGGTTTGGTGCTTGGGACAGGGAGCAATGAGCAGTTCTTC. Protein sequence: CASGLVLGTGSNEQFF.